This entry is about one T cell receptor beta chain. Its specific antigen is unknown. No base qualities exist here, and no much larger clone lies one base off it. Healthy HIV-negative adults with no recently reported acute infections or vaccinations were included as donors. Only Caucasian adults living in Nashville, Tennessee, USA were represented among the donors. Magnetic negative selection was used to enrich CD4+ T cells, after which naive cells were positively selected on CD45RA and the negative fraction became the memory subset. Blood was obtained by leukapheresis, after which PBMCs were separated by Ficoll-Histopaque density gradient centrifugation and cryopreserved in liquid nitrogen vapor phase. Analytical flow cytometry was used to check the purity and quantity of each magnetically sorted T cell population. Genomic DNA was isolated from every sorted fraction and measured by UV absorbance on a Nanodrop 2000c.

This sample stems from a study of shared clonotypes between healthy human individuals (dated by TCRdb to the early 2020s). Concerning the study at large: Two women and a few men aged 18 to 49 years were included in the cohort. For each donor, three plates each were used for CD4 naive and CD4 memory, two plates were used for CD8 naive, and one plate was used for CD8 memory. The study deeply sequenced blood TCR repertoires of about five healthy adults to estimate repertoire size and the extent of clonotype sharing between individuals. Different laboratories and diverse techniques were used to prepare libraries and sequence TCR repertoires, to increase sequencing depth and limit assay-specific biases. Each donor's leukapheresis produced roughly between about 0.9 and 9.5 billion PBMCs.

Overall results and qualifications from the work: Only blood was sampled, and tissue TCR repertoires likely differ from those in blood. Larger estimated clonotype richness was generally found for naive subsets than for memory subsets. Rarefaction of sorted-subset datasets indicated incomplete sequencing despite the large sequencing depth. The small number of donors limited the genetic and exposure-history diversity represented. Roughly 5% of naive CD4, around 3.6% of naive CD8, 2% to 2.5% of memory CD4, and 0.35% to 0.5% of memory CD8 clonotypes were shared across several donors. Higher generation probabilities were observed for clonotypes shared by all four sorted-subset donors than for non-shared clonotypes. Based on pairwise subsampling, the degree of clonotype sharing among donors was expected to be affected by sequencing depth.

TCR CDR3 regions were amplified from genomic DNA by multiplex PCR using the deep immunoSEQ assay. Genomic DNA extracted from each cell subset was distributed evenly over all wells of several immunoSEQ 96-well plates, and each plate served as one replicate. Each replicate PCR for sorted subsets received approximately 220 ng genomic DNA, equal to about 30,000 T cell genomes. Purified libraries were quantified with a Qubit 3.0 fluorometer, sized on a Bioanalyzer 2100, and re-quantified with the KAPA Library Quantification kit. Every immunoSEQ 96-well plate was sequenced on a separate single-read 150-cycle Illumina NextSeq 550 flow cell. Processing in the source paper ran as follows. Because the immunoSEQ output included only junctional sequences and no quality scores, the filtering could not be the same as the filtering used for full-length reads. To assign V/J genes and CDR3, sequences were annotated using PyIR, a Python wrapper for IgBLAST v1.9, with IMGT germline references. Reads were removed for weak V/J assignments (E-value above 1e-6), missing CDR3, stop codons, out-of-frame junctions, or ambiguous translated residues. V3J clonotypes were defined by identical inferred V gene, J gene, and CDR3 amino acid sequence. The percentage overlap between two repertoires was calculated by dividing the number of shared unique clonotypes by the size of the smaller repertoire. Repertoire richness was assessed with RTK rarefaction, the Chao1 estimator, and Recon v2.1 estimates of unobserved clonotypes. For all TCRbeta clonotypes obtained by the gDNA method from four donors, generation probabilities were computed with OLGA. In TCRdb, the immuneACCESS table is reduced to in-frame sequences with V and J assigned. These tables do not hold every clone; where another copy was compared, an unresolved V gene accounts for under half, and the others remain unexplained. The V and J calls and clone size are taken from that table; D and trimming were inferred from the DNA. This sample gives around 2,000,000 clones in total; 85% to 95% of them show up just once. More than 0.1% of the sample is taken by the ten largest.

Trimmed from V: 2 bases; trimmed from J: 6 bases; junction bases lacking a gene match: 6. From cysteine to phenylalanine, the CDR3 is 15 amino acids long. Solely the CDR3 DNA is kept, with 45 bases framed from the first base. The germline V gene encodes CDR1 WNHNN and CDR2 SYGVQD (reference sequence). The sequenced sample consisted of naive CD4+ T cells sorted from blood. The cell subset or site label, read with the paper, signifies: CD45RA+ positively selected. The TCR sequence derives from a man aged 18 to 29 in good health. The V and J genes are TRBV10-1 and TRBJ2-1; 8 central nucleotides agree with TRBD1. The DNA sequence is given as TGCGCCAGCAGTGAGGCAGGACAGGGTTCCAATGAGCAGTTCTTC. Its coded protein is CASSEAGQGSNEQFF.